This T cell receptor (beta chain) came from a study of control samples from healthy donors and cancer patients. The repertoire was sequenced with immunoSEQ multiplex PCR; TCRdb's copy has only in-frame clones and lacks some. Of 120,000 to 150,000 clones in the sample, roughly 90% are singletons; the top ten hold 4.9%. CDR1 and CDR2 (germline): SGHRS, YFSETQ. J gave up 3 bases and V 2 bases, and 10 bases lay outside the gene matches. The CDR3 extends over 18 amino acids. This chain connects TRBV5-1 to TRBJ2-2; TRBD2 matches 10 bases. The sequence was collected from a man aged 25 to 45 in good health. The sample consisted of blood. The CDR3 DNA follows: TGCGCCAGCAGCTTAGAGCTAGCGGGAGTCGGAGACACCGGGGAGCTGTTTTTT. Translated: CASSLELAGVGDTGELFF.